This TCR beta chain was captured in a study of metastatic and nonmetastatic thyroid tumors. The wider study: The authors compared repertoires across blood and tumor or nodule tissue from malignant and benign thyroid patients.

On this clone: The antigen remains unidentified.

Patients were all untreated before their thyroid surgery. Per the authors' pipeline: It was from CDR3 differences across clinicopathological groups that a distant-metastasis classifier for papillary thyroid cancer was built. MiXCR re-clonotyped the PCR reads for TCRdb. These V and J calls originate from TCRdb's pipeline instead of the authors' own analysis. The sample contains around 50,000 clones, 25% to 30% of which appear only once. J was trimmed by 2 bases and V by 7 bases; bases with no gene match: 2. This CDR3 spans 13 amino acids. The study's findings and limits: Patients with malignant thyroid tumors reportedly had significantly higher TCR beta diversity than those with benign nodules, in blood and tumor.

Sequencing was done on a sample of blood. The gene calls are TRBV12-3 or TRBV12-4 and TRBJ1-2; TRBD1 matches 9 bases. The source is a female donor with papillary thyroid cancer or a benign thyroid nodule (not recorded which). Some clones in this sample may be carry-over from other donors' samples. The CDR3 here is CASIGQGNYGYTF. For the CDR3, the DNA is TGTGCCAGCATCGGACAGGGGAACTATGGCTACACCTTC.